This T cell receptor beta chain was documented in a study of cytomegalovirus exposure and HLA in healthy donors. Overall study: In a previous analysis, around 110 million unique TCR beta sequences were found from 150 million to 200 million T cells. Whole-study findings and limits: Associated with cytomegalovirus, according to the listing, were 170 or so TCR beta chains. Several of the most significant clusters were apparently associated with common viral pathogens in a later analysis.

The CDR3 is made up of 14 amino acids. V lost 2 bases and J 2 bases, leaving 10 bases between the germline ends. Germline loops: CDR1 MDHEN, CDR2 SYDVKM. As regards this clone: Its specificity is not known.

PCR used 60 Vbeta primers and 13 Jbeta primers. The table came from immunoSEQ multiplex PCR; TCRdb's copy has only in-frame clones and leaves some out. This table has approximately 100,000 clones, about 80% appearing once. This TCR came from a middle-aged man in good health and CMV-seronegative. The source material was PBMCs. The V call is TRBV28, the J call TRBJ2-7, with D perhaps TRBD1 (5 bases). The CDR3 reads CASSLVGAAYEQYF. The CDR3 DNA sequence: TGTGCCAGCAGTTTAGTAGGGGCAGCCTACGAGCAGTACTTC.